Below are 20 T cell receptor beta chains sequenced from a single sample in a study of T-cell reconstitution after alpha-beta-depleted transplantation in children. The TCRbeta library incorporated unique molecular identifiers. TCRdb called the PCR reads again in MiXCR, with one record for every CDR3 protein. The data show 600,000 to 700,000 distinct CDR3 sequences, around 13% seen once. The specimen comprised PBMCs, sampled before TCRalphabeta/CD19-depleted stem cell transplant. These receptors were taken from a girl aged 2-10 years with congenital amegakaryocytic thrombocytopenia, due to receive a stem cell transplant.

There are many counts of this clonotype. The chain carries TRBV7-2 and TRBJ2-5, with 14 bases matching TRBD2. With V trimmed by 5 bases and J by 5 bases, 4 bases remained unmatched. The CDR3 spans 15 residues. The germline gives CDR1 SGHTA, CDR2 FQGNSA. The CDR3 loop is CASSRGLAGAETQYF. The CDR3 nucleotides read TGTGCCAGCAGCCGGGGACTAGCGGGAGCGGAGACCCAGTACTTC.

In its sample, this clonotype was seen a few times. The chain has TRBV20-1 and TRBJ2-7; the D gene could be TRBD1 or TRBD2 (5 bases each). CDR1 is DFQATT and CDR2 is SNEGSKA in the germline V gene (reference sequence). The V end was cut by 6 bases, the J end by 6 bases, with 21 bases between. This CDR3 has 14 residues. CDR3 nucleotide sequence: TGCAGTGCGGGGGACGGCCCAAACGCGGTCGAGCAGTACTTC. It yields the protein CSAGDGPNAVEQYF.

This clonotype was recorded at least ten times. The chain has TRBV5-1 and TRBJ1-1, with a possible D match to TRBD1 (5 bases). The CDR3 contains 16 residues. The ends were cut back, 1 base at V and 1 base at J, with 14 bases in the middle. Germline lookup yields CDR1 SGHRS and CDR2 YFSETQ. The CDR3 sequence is CASSLRVGGTNTEAFF. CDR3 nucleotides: TGCGCCAGCAGCTTGAGGGTGGGCGGGACGAACACTGAAGCTTTCTTT.

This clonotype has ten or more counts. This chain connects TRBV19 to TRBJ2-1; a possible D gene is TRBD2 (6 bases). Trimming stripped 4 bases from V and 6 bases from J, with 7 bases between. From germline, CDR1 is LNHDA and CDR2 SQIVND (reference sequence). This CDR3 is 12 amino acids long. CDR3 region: CASSTLANEQFF. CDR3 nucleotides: TGTGCCAGTAGTACACTAGCCAATGAGCAGTTCTTC.

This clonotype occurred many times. The CDR3 bases are TGCAGTGCTAGAAGGACAGGACAGCTCTACGCTAACTATGGCTACACCTTC. Encoded protein: CSARRTGQLYANYGYTF. The genes are TRBV20-1 and TRBJ1-2; TRBD1 matches at 7 bases. The germline gives CDR1 DFQATT, CDR2 SNEGSKA (reference sequence). This CDR3 has 17 residues. V trimming: 2 bases; J trimming: 0 bases; junction bases outside the gene matches: 12.

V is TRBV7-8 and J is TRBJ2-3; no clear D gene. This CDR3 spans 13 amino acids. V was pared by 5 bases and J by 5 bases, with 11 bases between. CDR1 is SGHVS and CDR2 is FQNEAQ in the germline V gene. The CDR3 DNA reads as TGTGCCAGCAGCCCCGGCCCCAAAGATACGCAGTATTTT. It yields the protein CASSPGPKDTQYF.

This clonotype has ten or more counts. The CDR3 DNA reads as TGTGCCAGCAGTTTCCACAATGAGCAGTTCTTC. This translates into CASSFHNEQFF. This sequence joins TRBV6-5 and TRBJ2-1; D is unresolved. This CDR3 is built from 11 residues. Looked up from germline, CDR1 is MNHEY and CDR2 is SVGAGI. V was shortened by 4 bases and J by 5 bases, with 3 bases between the two germline ends.

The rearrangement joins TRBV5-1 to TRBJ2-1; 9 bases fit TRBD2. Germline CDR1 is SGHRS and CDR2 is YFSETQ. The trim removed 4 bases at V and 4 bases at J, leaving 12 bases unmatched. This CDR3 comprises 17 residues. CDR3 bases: TGCGCCAGCAGCCTGCCAGGGGCGCGGGGGGGATACAATGAGCAGTTCTTC. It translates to CASSLPGARGGYNEQFF.

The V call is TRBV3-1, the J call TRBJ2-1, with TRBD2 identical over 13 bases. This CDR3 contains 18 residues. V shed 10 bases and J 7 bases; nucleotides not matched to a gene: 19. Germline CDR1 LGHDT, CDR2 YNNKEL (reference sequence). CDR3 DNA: TGTGCCATCAGTTCGTGGACTAGCGGGAGCGCTCGGGGGAATGAGCAGTTCTTC. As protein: CAISSWTSGSARGNEQFF.

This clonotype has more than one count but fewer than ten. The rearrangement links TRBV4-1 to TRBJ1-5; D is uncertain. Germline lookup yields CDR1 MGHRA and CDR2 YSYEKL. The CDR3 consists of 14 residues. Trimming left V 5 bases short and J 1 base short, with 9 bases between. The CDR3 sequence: CASSTGSSNQPQHF. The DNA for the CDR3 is TGCGCCAGCAGCACGGGGTCCAGCAATCAGCCCCAGCATTTT.

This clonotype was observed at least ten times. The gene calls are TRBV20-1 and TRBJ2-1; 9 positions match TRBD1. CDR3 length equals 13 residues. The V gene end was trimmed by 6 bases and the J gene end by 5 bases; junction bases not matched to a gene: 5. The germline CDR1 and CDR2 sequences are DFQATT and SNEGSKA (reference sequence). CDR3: CSAGTGIDNEQFF. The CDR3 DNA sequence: TGCAGTGCCGGGACAGGGATCGACAATGAGCAGTTCTTC.

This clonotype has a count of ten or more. CDR3 region: CSGIVAGGSSYNEQFF. The CDR3 bases are TGCAGTGGAATTGTAGCGGGAGGGTCCTCCTACAATGAGCAGTTCTTC. This chain links TRBV20-1 with TRBJ2-1; the match to TRBD2 covers 11 bases. Trimming removed 7 bases from V and 0 bases from J; junction bases left unmatched: 8. The CDR3 contains 16 residues. Germline loops: CDR1 DFQATT, CDR2 SNEGSKA (reference sequence).

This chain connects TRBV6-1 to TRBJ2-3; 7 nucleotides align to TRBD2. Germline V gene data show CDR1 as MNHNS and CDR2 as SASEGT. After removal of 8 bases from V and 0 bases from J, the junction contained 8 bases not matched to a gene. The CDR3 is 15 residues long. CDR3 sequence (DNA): TGTGCCAGCGCGGCACTAGCGTCTAGCACAGATACGCAGTATTTT. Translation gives CASAALASSTDTQYF.

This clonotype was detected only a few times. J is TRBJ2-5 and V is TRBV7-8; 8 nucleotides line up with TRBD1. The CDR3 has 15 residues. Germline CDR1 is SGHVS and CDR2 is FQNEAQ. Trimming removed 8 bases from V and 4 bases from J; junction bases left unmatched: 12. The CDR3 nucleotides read TGTGCCAGCCGATGGACAGGGAAAACTTTAGAGACCCAGTACTTC. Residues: CASRWTGKTLETQYF.

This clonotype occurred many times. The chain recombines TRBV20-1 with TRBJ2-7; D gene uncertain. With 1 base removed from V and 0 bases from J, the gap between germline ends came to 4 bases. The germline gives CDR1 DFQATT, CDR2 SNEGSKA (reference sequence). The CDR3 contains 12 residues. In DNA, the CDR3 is TGCAGTGCTAGAGGTCCCTCCTACGAGCAGTACTTC. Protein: CSARGPSYEQYF.

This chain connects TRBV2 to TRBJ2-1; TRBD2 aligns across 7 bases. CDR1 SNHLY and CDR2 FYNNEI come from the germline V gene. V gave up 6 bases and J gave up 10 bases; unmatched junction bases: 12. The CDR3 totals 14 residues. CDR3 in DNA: TGTGCCAGCAGCGATAGCGGGCTCAGAGGCGAGCAGTTCTTC. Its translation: CASSDSGLRGEQFF.

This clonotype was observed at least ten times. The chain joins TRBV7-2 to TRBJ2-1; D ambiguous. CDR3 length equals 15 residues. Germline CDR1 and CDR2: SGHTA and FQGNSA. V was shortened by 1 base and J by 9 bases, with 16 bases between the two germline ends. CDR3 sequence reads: CASSLELNRVREQFF. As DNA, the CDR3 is TGTGCCAGCAGCTTAGAGCTCAATCGGGTGCGTGAGCAGTTCTTC.

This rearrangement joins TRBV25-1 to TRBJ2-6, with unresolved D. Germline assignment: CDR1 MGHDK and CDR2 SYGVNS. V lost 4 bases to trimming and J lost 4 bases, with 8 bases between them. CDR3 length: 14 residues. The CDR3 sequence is CASSGSHGANVLTF. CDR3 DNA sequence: TGTGCCAGCAGTGGGTCCCACGGGGCCAACGTCCTGACTTTC.

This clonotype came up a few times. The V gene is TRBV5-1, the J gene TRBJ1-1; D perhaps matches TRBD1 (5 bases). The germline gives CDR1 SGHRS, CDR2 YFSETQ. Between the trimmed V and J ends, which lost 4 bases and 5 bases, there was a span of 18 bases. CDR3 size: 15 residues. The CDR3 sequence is CASSLTRLGVTEAFF. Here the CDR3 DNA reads TGCGCCAGCAGCCTAACTCGGTTGGGGGTTACTGAAGCTTTCTTT.

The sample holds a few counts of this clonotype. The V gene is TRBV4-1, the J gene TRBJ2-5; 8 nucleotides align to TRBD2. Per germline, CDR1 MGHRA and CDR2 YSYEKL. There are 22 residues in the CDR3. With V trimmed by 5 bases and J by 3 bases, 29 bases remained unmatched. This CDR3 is CASSAEVFGTSYATGGKETQYF. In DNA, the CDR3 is TGCGCCAGCAGCGCAGAAGTCTTCGGGACTAGTTACGCCACCGGGGGAAAAGAGACCCAGTACTTC.